These 26 T cell receptor beta chains originate from one sample sequenced in a study of shared clonotypes between healthy human individuals. As defined, naive CD8 cells were CD45RO-negative and positively selected for CCR7, with terminally differentiated effector memory CD45RA+ cells excluded. Sequencing was performed with immunoSEQ multiplex PCR; in TCRdb, only in-frame clones are kept and a portion is missing. In the table there are 2 million or so clones, approximately 95% of which are singletons. Sequencing was carried out using naive CD8+ T cells sorted from blood. These receptors came from a man aged 18 to 29 in good health.

The V gene is TRBV27, the J gene TRBJ2-7; no reliable D call. This CDR3 region has 14 residues. Per germline, CDR1 MNHEY and CDR2 SMNVEV (reference sequence). The V gene lost 5 bases and the J gene lost 2 bases, with 13 bases spanning the gap. This chain's CDR3 is CASSAGRGPYEQYF. The CDR3 nucleotides are TGTGCCAGCAGTGCCGGCAGAGGACCCTACGAGCAGTACTTC.

This chain connects TRBV5-6 to TRBJ2-4, with D possibly being TRBD1 (6 bases). Germline V gives CDR1 SGHDT, CDR2 YYEEEE. The CDR3 loop spans 14 amino acids. Between the trimmed V and J ends, which lost 0 bases and 7 bases, there was a span of 11 bases. This chain's CDR3 is CASSLVERGNIQYF. The CDR3 DNA follows: TGTGCCAGCAGCTTGGTGGAGAGGGGGAACATTCAGTACTTC.

The V gene is TRBV6-5, the J gene TRBJ2-7; TRBD2 matches at 9 bases. V lost 11 bases to trimming and J lost 5 bases; unmatched junction nucleotides: 7. CDR1 is MNHEY, CDR2 SVGAGI, per germline. CDR3 length: 12 amino acids. CDR3 nucleotides: TGTGCCGCGGGGGGGGATTCCAACGAGCAGTACTTC. Protein: CAAGGDSNEQYF.

The rearrangement uses TRBV2 and TRBJ2-7, with a weak D call TRBD1 (7 bases). Trimming shortened V by 2 bases and J by 7 bases, and 15 bases separated the two germline ends. CDR1 and CDR2 from the germline V gene are SNHLY and FYNNEI. The CDR3 runs to 14 residues. CDR3 region: CASSEWRQGGEQYF. The CDR3 DNA is TGTGCCAGCAGTGAATGGCGCCAGGGGGGAGAGCAGTACTTC.

The CDR3 nucleotides are TGTGCCAGCAGTCTCCTCGGGGGGGGCGATGAGCAGTTCTTC. Protein sequence: CASSLLGGGDEQFF. The gene calls are TRBV6-6 and TRBJ2-1, with 8 bases lining up with TRBD2. The germline gives CDR1 MNHNY, CDR2 SVGAGI (reference sequence). The CDR3 length is 14 residues. The J segment lost 8 bases and the V segment lost 5 bases, leaving 8 bases of the junction unmatched.

A single count supports this clone. V is TRBV15 and J is TRBJ2-2, with a possible D match to TRBD2 (6 bases). Germline loops: CDR1 LNHNV, CDR2 YYDKDF (reference sequence). Trimming shortened V by 0 bases and J by 5 bases, and 13 bases separated the two germline ends. The CDR3 loop spans 16 amino acids. The CDR3 protein is CATSRDMASVTGELFF. CDR3 nucleotide sequence: TGTGCCACCAGCAGAGATATGGCTAGCGTAACCGGGGAGCTGTTTTTT.

The chain recombines TRBV27 with TRBJ2-7; possibly TRBD2 for D (5 bases). Trimming took 2 bases from V and 4 from J, leaving 12 bases between them. The CDR3 has 14 residues. Looked up from germline, CDR1 is MNHEY and CDR2 is SMNVEV (reference sequence). The CDR3 DNA follows: TGTGCCAGCAGTTTAGACCGACTAACATACGAGCAGTACTTC. Translating it yields CASSLDRLTYEQYF.

The CDR3 DNA reads TGTGCCAGCAGCTTAGGACAGGGGCCGGGGGTCACTGAAGCTTTCTTT. Translation: CASSLGQGPGVTEAFF. The chain has TRBV7-8 and TRBJ1-1, with TRBD1 matching over 8 bases. The CDR3 is 16 residues long. The J segment lost 4 bases and the V segment lost 1 base, leaving 8 bases of the junction unmatched. CDR1 and CDR2 (germline): SGHVS, FQNEAQ.

This chain joins TRBV10-2 and TRBJ1-5; no clear D gene. Germline CDR1 and CDR2: WSHSY and SAAADI. Trimming took 1 base from V and 0 from J, leaving 7 bases between them. The CDR3 is made up of 15 amino acids. The DNA for the CDR3 is TGCGCCAGCAGTGAGTGGGGAGGTAGCAATCAGCCCCAGCATTTT. Its translation is CASSEWGGSNQPQHF.

V is TRBV7-9 and J is TRBJ2-1; 12 bases fit TRBD1. V shed 6 bases and J 8 bases; nucleotides not matched to a gene: 11. Germline CDR1 SEHNR, CDR2 FQNEAQ (reference sequence). The CDR3 runs to 16 residues. CDR3: CASSLNSGQGADEQFF. CDR3 in DNA: TGTGCCAGCAGTTTAAATTCGGGACAGGGGGCCGATGAGCAGTTCTTC.

The chain joins TRBV5-6 to TRBJ1-4, with 8 bases matching TRBD1. Germline V gene lookup returns CDR1 SGHDT and CDR2 YYEEEE. The CDR3 loop spans 12 amino acids. V gave up 5 bases and J gave up 6 bases; unmatched junction bases: 0. CDR3 nucleotides: TGTGCCAGCAGACAGGGGGATGAAAAACTGTTTTTT. This sequence encodes CASRQGDEKLFF.

The V gene is TRBV7-9, the J gene TRBJ2-5, with 10 nucleotides matching TRBD2. Per the germline V gene, CDR1 is SEHNR and CDR2 is FQNEAQ (reference sequence). With V trimmed by 1 base and J by 3 bases, 8 bases remained unmatched. The CDR3 sequence is 17 residues long. The CDR3 loop reads CASSLVGLAFMEETQYF. The CDR3 DNA sequence: TGTGCCAGCAGCTTAGTGGGACTAGCGTTTATGGAAGAGACCCAGTACTTC.

With respect to this clone: This specimen includes other DNA sequences encoding the same CDR3. The CDR3 loop reads CASSLVQGSYEQYF. As DNA, the CDR3 is TGTGCCAGCAGCTTAGTACAGGGCTCCTACGAGCAGTACTTC. The chain carries TRBV7-2 and TRBJ2-7, with a possible D match to TRBD1 (6 bases). The germline CDR1 and CDR2 sequences are SGHTA and FQGNSA. This CDR3 region has 14 residues. Trimming pared 1 base from V and 0 bases from J, leaving 7 bases between.

The gene calls are TRBV11-2 and TRBJ2-1; 9 bases align to TRBD2. The germline CDR1 and CDR2 sequences are SGHAT and FQNNGV. The CDR3 sequence is 14 residues long. Unmatched junction bases numbered 4, after V lost 5 bases and J lost 5 bases. Here the CDR3 reads CASSVSGGDNEQFF. The CDR3 DNA reads TGTGCCAGCAGCGTTAGCGGGGGCGACAATGAGCAGTTCTTC.

The chain couples TRBV5-6 to TRBJ2-1; 7 bases map to TRBD1. The CDR3 covers 14 residues. The germline V gene has CDR1 SGHDT and CDR2 YYEEEE. V lost 4 bases and J lost 4; bases outside the gene matches: 5. This chain's CDR3 is CASSQGQNYNEQFF. As DNA, the CDR3 is TGTGCCAGCAGCCAGGGACAGAATTACAATGAGCAGTTCTTC.

The CDR3 DNA is TGTGCCAGCAGTAATCACCGGGACATCTCCTACGAGCAGTACTTC. This gives the protein CASSNHRDISYEQYF. This chain connects TRBV28 to TRBJ2-7, with a weak D call TRBD1 (6 bases). CDR1 is MDHEN, CDR2 SYDVKM, per germline. The CDR3 spans 15 residues. Trimming pared 5 bases from V and 0 bases from J, leaving 14 bases between.

Only a few counts were recorded for this clone. V gene TRBV4-3 combines with J gene TRBJ1-4; D unclear. The CDR3 runs 9 residues. Germline lookup yields CDR1 LGHNA and CDR2 YSLEER. The V and J ends lost 4 bases and 11 bases respectively, with 2 bases between them. The CDR3 DNA sequence: TGCGCCAGCAGCCCCAAACTGTTTTTT. It encodes CASSPKLFF.

The rearrangement joins TRBV28 to TRBJ2-5; 7 bases match TRBD1. The CDR3 is 14 amino acids. CDR1 and CDR2 from the germline V gene are MDHEN and SYDVKM. V lost 5 bases, J lost 1 base, and 4 bases stayed unmatched. The CDR3 is CASSGDRTQETQYF. The CDR3 DNA sequence: TGTGCCAGCAGTGGGGACAGAACCCAAGAGACCCAGTACTTC.

V gene TRBV27 combines with J gene TRBJ2-2; D might be TRBD1 or TRBD2, each matching 5 bases. V gave up 10 bases and J gave up 5 bases, with 26 bases separating them. CDR1 MNHEY and CDR2 SMNVEV come from the germline V gene (reference sequence). The CDR3 has 17 residues. CDR3 sequence reads: CATQLLGVGGGTGELFF. CDR3 bases: TGTGCCACCCAGTTGCTAGGGGTAGGCGGCGGGACCGGGGAGCTGTTTTTT.

The chain is built from TRBV7-3 and TRBJ2-5, with TRBD1 matching over 12 bases. This CDR3 has 15 residues. With V trimmed by 6 bases and J by 5 bases, 7 bases remained unmatched. Germline V gene sequence: CDR1 SGHTA, CDR2 FQGTGA. The CDR3 DNA follows: TGTGCCAGCAGTACGGGACAGGGGGCAGGGGAGACCCAGTACTTC. Protein product: CASSTGQGAGETQYF.

The chain recombines TRBV5-6 with TRBJ2-1; 8 bases are shared with TRBD1. From germline, CDR1 is SGHDT and CDR2 YYEEEE. Trimming at V came to 4 bases and at J to 4 bases, leaving 7 bases not matched to a gene. This CDR3 is 15 amino acids long. The CDR3 nucleotides read TGTGCCAGCAGCCCCGGGACAGGAGTTTACAATGAGCAGTTCTTC. Protein: CASSPGTGVYNEQFF.

This sequence joins TRBV11-2 and TRBJ1-1; D is undetermined. The germline CDR1 and CDR2 sequences are SGHAT and FQNNGV. The V gene lost 4 bases and the J gene lost 5 bases, with 20 bases spanning the gap. The CDR3 contains 16 residues. DNA of the CDR3: TGTGCCAGCAGCTCCTTTTGGCTGGCGAGAGAAACTGAAGCTTTCTTT. Protein sequence: CASSSFWLARETEAFF.

This chain connects TRBV30 to TRBJ1-6; D unresolved. This CDR3 is 15 amino acids long. Trimming shortened V by 1 base and J by 0 bases, and 7 bases separated the two germline ends. CDR1 GTSNPN and CDR2 SVGIG come from the germline V gene (reference sequence). The CDR3 DNA sequence: TGTGCCTGGAGTGGGTCGGACTCCTATAATTCACCCCTCCACTTT. This encodes CAWSGSDSYNSPLHF.

This chain uses TRBV5-1 with TRBJ1-1; D unclear. Between the trimmed V and J ends, which lost 0 bases and 4 bases, there was a span of 13 bases. The germline gives CDR1 SGHRS, CDR2 YFSETQ. The CDR3 consists of 15 residues. In nucleotides, the CDR3 is TGCGCCAGCAGCTTGGATCCGGGGATAGGCACTGAAGCTTTCTTT. It translates to CASSLDPGIGTEAFF.

This chain links TRBV28 with TRBJ2-3; no definite D call. The length of the CDR3 is 14 residues. In germline, CDR1 is MDHEN, CDR2 SYDVKM. Trimming took off 1 base at V and 0 bases at J, with 5 bases between the two ends. This chain's CDR3 is CASSLYPSTDTQYF. For the CDR3, the DNA is TGTGCCAGCAGTTTATACCCCAGCACAGATACGCAGTATTTT.

The rearrangement links TRBV6-1 to TRBJ1-5; D is unresolved. Germline V gene lookup returns CDR1 MNHNS and CDR2 SASEGT. V was trimmed by 2 bases and J by 4 bases, leaving 18 bases between them. The CDR3 totals 17 residues. The CDR3 region is CASSEKTGITLNQPQHF. DNA for the CDR3: TGTGCCAGCAGTGAAAAGACCGGGATAACTTTGAATCAGCCCCAGCATTTT.